Below are 25 T cell receptor beta chains sequenced from a single sample in a study of identical twins' blood T cells. TCRdb passed the 5' RACE reads through MiXCR, listing each CDR3 protein once. Among fewer than 450,000 distinct CDR3 sequences listed, roughly 31% were seen once. Sequenced sample: PBMCs. The origin of the receptors is a woman between 18 and 50 years old in good health.

The chain uses TRBV9 and TRBJ1-5; no clear D gene. CDR1 and CDR2 from the germline V gene are SGDLS and YYNGEE. The CDR3 length is 13 residues. Trimming removed 0 bases from V and 9 bases from J, with 10 bases in between. CDR3 protein: CASSVGWQTPQHF. Here the CDR3 DNA reads TGTGCCAGCAGCGTAGGATGGCAAACGCCCCAGCATTTT. Using reference TRBV9 and TRBJ1-5 for the parts outside the CDR3, the full variable domain is DSGVTQTPKHLITATGQRVTLRCSPRSGDLSVYWYQQSLDQGLQFLIQYYNGEERAKGNILERFSAQQFPDLHSELNLSSLELGDSALYFCASSVGWQTPQHFGDGTRLSIL.

The chain joins TRBV20-1 to TRBJ2-3; 9 nucleotides match TRBD2. CDR1 is DFQATT, CDR2 SNEGSKA, per germline (reference sequence). The trim removed 5 bases at V and 6 bases at J, leaving 15 bases unmatched. The CDR3 is 16 residues long. CDR3 nucleotide sequence: TGCAGTGCTCTAATCGTTGGCGGGGGGGCCTTTGATACGCAGTATTTT. Amino acids: CSALIVGGGAFDTQYF.

This clonotype was observed at least ten times. This chain joins TRBV14 and TRBJ1-1; a weak D match, TRBD1 (5 bases). This CDR3 has 13 residues. V lost 4 bases to trimming and J lost 3 bases, with 9 bases between them. Germline V gene data show CDR1 as SGHDN and CDR2 as FVKESK. The CDR3 reads CASSPQGYTEAFF. CDR3 sequence (DNA): TGTGCCAGCAGCCCGCAGGGATACACTGAAGCTTTCTTT.

The rearrangement joins TRBV20-1 to TRBJ2-5; 11 positions agree with TRBD2. V shed 6 bases, J shed 3 bases, and the junction held 3 bases outside the gene matches. The CDR3 contains 13 residues. Germline V gives CDR1 DFQATT, CDR2 SNEGSKA (reference sequence). The CDR3 region has the DNA TGCAGTGCACCGACTAGCGGGAAAGAGACCCAGTACTTC. It is translated as CSAPTSGKETQYF.

This chain joins TRBV10-3 and TRBJ2-1; D unresolved. The CDR3 runs 14 residues. V lost 0 bases and J 7 bases, leaving 10 bases between the germline ends. The germline gives CDR1 ENHRY, CDR2 SYGVKD. The DNA of the CDR3 is TGTGCCATCAGTGAGTCACTGGCCATGAATGAGCAGTTCTTC. Protein: CAISESLAMNEQFF.

In this sample, this clonotype turned up a few times. The chain joins TRBV29-1 to TRBJ1-2; D gene unclear. CDR3 length: 14 residues. The germline gives CDR1 SQVTM, CDR2 ANQGSEA. Trimming removed 4 bases from V and 4 bases from J, with 16 bases in between. CDR3 DNA: TGCAGCGTTGGAGATCTTGAGGGAACCTATGGCTACACCTTC. Amino acids: CSVGDLEGTYGYTF.

The rearrangement links TRBV11-3 to TRBJ2-1; TRBD2 matches 11 bases. J lost 8 bases, V lost 5 bases, and 14 bases had no gene match. Germline lookup yields CDR1 SGHNT and CDR2 YENEEA. The CDR3 spans 17 residues. CDR3 loop: CASSASSQTSGVDEQFF. The DNA for the CDR3 is TGTGCCAGCAGCGCATCTTCTCAGACTAGCGGGGTCGATGAGCAGTTCTTC.

Notes on this clonotype: This may arise from a read error, as a much more abundant clone is one base away. This rearrangement joins TRBV29-1 to TRBJ2-1, with D maybe TRBD2 (5 bases). Germline lookup yields CDR1 SQVTM and CDR2 ANQGSEA. The CDR3 loop spans 14 amino acids. The CDR3, as DNA: TGCAGCGGTCGGAAAATTGGGGAGACGGGTGAGCGGTTCTTC. Translated, it gives CSGRKIGETGERFF.

This clonotype was seen only a few times. The V gene is TRBV29-1, the J gene TRBJ2-3, with D perhaps matching TRBD2 (7 bases). Trimming left V 7 bases short and J 6 bases short, with 20 bases between. The germline gives CDR1 SQVTM, CDR2 ANQGSEA. The CDR3 is 14 amino acids. The CDR3 spells CSANSPGGGDTQYF. In nucleotides, the CDR3 is TGCAGCGCGAATTCGCCGGGGGGCGGGGATACGCAGTATTTT.

V gene TRBV27 combines with J gene TRBJ1-3, with a weak D call TRBD1 (6 bases). The CDR3 length is 14 residues. Trimming left V 6 bases short and J 0 bases short, with 9 bases between. Germline-derived CDR1 and CDR2 are MNHEY and SMNVEV (reference sequence). CDR3 nucleotides: TGTGCCAGCAGACAGGGACTCTCTGGAAACACCATATATTTT. Its protein is CASRQGLSGNTIYF.

This chain links TRBV27 with TRBJ1-1, with D unresolved. The CDR3 spans 12 residues. V lost 10 bases, J lost 5 bases, and 14 bases lay in between. In germline, CDR1 is MNHEY, CDR2 SMNVEV (reference sequence). DNA of the CDR3: TGTGCCAACTCGCGACTGGGGACTGAAGCTTTCTTT. Residues: CANSRLGTEAFF.

This chain uses TRBV7-2 with TRBJ1-3; D is undetermined. The CDR3 is 14 amino acids. The germline CDR1 and CDR2 sequences are SGHTA and FQGNSA. The ends were cut back, 8 bases at V and 0 bases at J, with 11 bases in the middle. The CDR3 DNA follows: TGTGCCAGCCATGGGCGGAACTCTGGAAACACCATATATTTT. Translating gives CASHGRNSGNTIYF.

The table lists this clonotype with a few counts. This rearrangement joins TRBV20-1 to TRBJ1-4, with D hard to call. V lost 3 bases, J lost 8 bases, and 13 bases lay in between. The CDR3 is 13 amino acids. Germline V lookup: CDR1 DFQATT, CDR2 SNEGSKA (reference sequence). The CDR3 reads CSAREKGWEKLFF. In DNA form, the CDR3 reads TGCAGTGCTAGGGAAAAGGGCTGGGAAAAACTGTTTTTT.

This clonotype was seen ten or more times. The chain carries TRBV6-6 and TRBJ1-5, with no clear D. CDR1 is MNHNY, CDR2 SVGAGI, per germline (reference sequence). The CDR3 length is 13 residues. Trimming shortened V by 0 bases and J by 7 bases, and 7 bases separated the two germline ends. In DNA, the CDR3 is TGTGCCAGCAGTTACTCTCAGAGACAGCCCCAGCATTTT. Translated: CASSYSQRQPQHF.

This chain joins TRBV18 and TRBJ2-2; TRBD2 might be the D (5 bases). CDR3 size: 12 residues. Germline loops: CDR1 KGHSH, CDR2 LQKENI. V was trimmed by 5 bases and J by 7 bases, leaving 8 bases between them. Written as DNA, the CDR3 is TGTGCCAGCTCATCACGGGACGGGGAGCTGTTTTTT. Translated: CASSSRDGELFF.

V is TRBV4-3 and J is TRBJ2-7; the D is unclear. Germline loops: CDR1 LGHNA, CDR2 YSLEER. The CDR3 consists of 11 residues. V gave up 6 bases and J gave up 6 bases, with 9 bases separating them. CDR3 nucleotides: TGCGCCAGCAGTTCGAAAGGCGAGCAGTACTTC. This codes for CASSSKGEQYF.

This sequence joins TRBV29-1 and TRBJ2-7; a weak D match, TRBD2 (6 bases). Germline CDR1 is SQVTM and CDR2 is ANQGSEA. The CDR3 has 16 residues. V was shortened by 1 base and J by 0 bases, with 16 bases between the two germline ends. CDR3 region: CSVEGGDSSFSYEQYF. In DNA, the CDR3 is TGCAGCGTTGAAGGGGGGGACTCAAGCTTCTCCTACGAGCAGTACTTC.

Only a few counts were recorded for this clonotype. The chain has TRBV2 and TRBJ2-1; D remains unclear. CDR1 is SNHLY and CDR2 is FYNNEI in the germline V gene. This CDR3 has 12 amino acids. Trimming shortened V by 1 base and J by 7 bases, and 5 bases separated the two germline ends. The CDR3 DNA sequence: TGTGCCAGCAGTGAAGATCGGAATGAGCAGTTCTTC. This sequence encodes CASSEDRNEQFF. Combining the CDR3 with reference TRBV2 and TRBJ2-1 gives the whole variable domain EPEVTQTPSHQVTQMGQEVILRCVPISNHLYFYWYRQILGQKVEFLVSFYNNEISEKSEIFDDQFSVERPDGSNFTLKIRSTKLEDSAMYFCASSEDRNEQFFGPGTRLTVL.

This chain joins TRBV7-9 and TRBJ2-2; D gene ambiguous. V gave up 2 bases and J gave up 7 bases, with 8 bases separating them. The germline CDR1 and CDR2 sequences are SEHNR and FQNEAQ (reference sequence). This CDR3 region has 13 residues. The CDR3 nucleotides are TGTGCCAGCAGCTTACACGGAGACGGGGAGCTGTTTTTT. Translation gives CASSLHGDGELFF.

This chain connects TRBV29-1 to TRBJ1-2; possibly TRBD1 for D (5 bases). This CDR3 is 14 amino acids long. From germline, CDR1 is SQVTM and CDR2 ANQGSEA. The germline V and J ends were trimmed by 4 bases and 1 base, with 13 bases remaining between them. CDR3 sequence: CSVGTRGLNYGYTF. CDR3 DNA: TGCAGCGTTGGTACACGGGGACTTAACTATGGCTACACCTTC.

This chain connects TRBV5-5 to TRBJ2-5; the D gene is possibly TRBD2 (5 bases). CDR3 size: 14 residues. Germline assignment: CDR1 SGHKS and CDR2 YYEKEE (reference sequence). V was clipped by 3 bases and J by 3 bases, with 12 bases between them. The CDR3 sequence: CASSSRTGEETQYF. The CDR3 DNA sequence: TGTGCCAGCAGCTCTAGGACTGGAGAAGAGACCCAGTACTTC.

This clonotype was detected ten times or more. The V and J genes are TRBV6-2 or TRBV6-3 and TRBJ2-4, with D uncertain. CDR3 length equals 14 residues. Trimming shortened V by 5 bases and J by 4 bases, and 12 bases separated the two germline ends. Germline V gives CDR1 MNHEY, CDR2 SVGEGT. DNA of the CDR3: TGTGCCAGCAGTAGACTTTTTCGGAAAAACATTCAGTACTTC. Amino acids: CASSRLFRKNIQYF.

This chain uses TRBV27 with TRBJ1-1; tentative D call: TRBD1 (5 bases). Trimming took off 8 bases at V and 1 base at J, with 11 bases between the two ends. The CDR3 is 13 amino acids. Germline lookup yields CDR1 MNHEY and CDR2 SMNVEV (reference sequence). As DNA, the CDR3 is TGTGCCAGCCTGACAGCAAAGAACACTGAAGCTTTCTTT. This translates into CASLTAKNTEAFF.

The chain links TRBV29-1 to TRBJ1-2; D not resolved. The CDR3 consists of 13 residues. Germline V gene lookup returns CDR1 SQVTM and CDR2 ANQGSEA. V dropped 4 bases and J dropped 4 bases, with 13 bases sitting between them. The CDR3 region is CSVVPLVAYGYTF. The CDR3, as DNA: TGCAGCGTTGTCCCCCTAGTGGCCTATGGCTACACCTTC.

V and J are TRBV2 and TRBJ1-5; D remains ambiguous. The germline V and J ends were trimmed by 8 bases and 3 bases, with 14 bases remaining between them. CDR3 length: 14 residues. Germline values: CDR1 SNHLY, CDR2 FYNNEI. The CDR3 loop is CASGREPSNQPQHF. In DNA, the CDR3 is TGTGCCAGCGGGAGGGAACCCTCCAATCAGCCCCAGCATTTT.